This T cell receptor (beta chain) was profiled in a study of graft-versus-host responses after intestinal transplantation. Study outcomes and limitations: Recipient bone marrow held GvH clones, some seen earlier in ileum or blood.

With respect to this clone: Its antigen is as yet unknown.

CDR1 and CDR2 (germline): MNHEY, SVGAGI. After removal of 2 bases from V and 0 bases from J, the junction contained 7 bases not matched to a gene. This CDR3 region has 16 residues. Only in-frame clones appear in the TCRdb table, and some are missing; sequencing was by immunoSEQ multiplex PCR. The table includes around 30,000 clones, 75% to 90% detected once. This specimen consisted of PBMCs, obtained around 29 days after intestinal transplant. V and J are TRBV6-5 and TRBJ2-7; 7 bases align to TRBD1. This clonotype was sampled from a human patient who received an intestinal transplant, so some T cells may come from the graft donor. The DNA of the CDR3 is TGTGCCAGCAGTTACGCCGGGACAGAGAGCTCCTACGAGCAGTACTTC. Its protein is CASSYAGTESSYEQYF.